The 25 T cell receptor beta chains listed next were all sequenced from one sample in a study of shared clonotypes between healthy human individuals. Libraries were prepared by immunoSEQ multiplex PCR; TCRdb keeps only in-frame clonotypes and omits some of them. The repertoire holds about 2,100,000 clones, 85% to 95% seen once, with 1.5% to 2% in the top ten. Naive CD8 populations comprised CD45RO-negative cells positively selected for CCR7, excluding terminally differentiated effector memory CD45RA+ cells. Sequenced input: naive CD8+ T cells from PBMCs. The receptors were sampled from a young man in good health. Some clones in this sample may be carry-over from other donors' samples.

DNA of the CDR3: TGCAGCGTTATAGATTGGTCAGGGACACAAGAGACCCAGTACTTC. Encoded protein: CSVIDWSGTQETQYF. V and J are TRBV29-1 and TRBJ2-5, with a tentative D call TRBD1 (6 bases). The germline CDR1 and CDR2 sequences are SQVTM and ANQGSEA. This CDR3 comprises 15 residues. V was clipped by 5 bases and J by 2 bases, with 18 bases between them.

The chain couples TRBV9 to TRBJ2-1, with 7 bases identical to TRBD2. The germline V gene has CDR1 SGDLS and CDR2 YYNGEE. The CDR3 consists of 16 residues. V shed 0 bases, J shed 4 bases, and the junction held 7 bases outside the gene matches. CDR3 protein: CASSVALAVEYNEQFF. The CDR3 DNA is TGTGCCAGCAGCGTAGCCCTAGCGGTTGAGTACAATGAGCAGTTCTTC.

The V and J genes are TRBV19 and TRBJ1-2; TRBD1 is a possible D gene (5 bases). This CDR3 is built from 14 residues. V lost 4 bases to trimming and J lost 0 bases, with 9 bases between them. The germline CDR1 and CDR2 sequences are LNHDA and SQIVND (reference sequence). The CDR3 DNA reads TGTGCCAGTAGTACCGTGACAGCTAACTATGGCTACACCTTC. It encodes CASSTVTANYGYTF.

Of note for this clone: The identical CDR3 is also encoded by other nucleotide sequences in the sample. The chain couples TRBV6-6 to TRBJ2-7, with D unresolved. Per germline, CDR1 MNHNY and CDR2 SVGAGI (reference sequence). The CDR3 has 11 residues. Trimming pared 5 bases from V and 4 bases from J, leaving 6 bases between. The CDR3 reads CASSGVYEQYF. The CDR3 DNA reads as TGTGCCAGCAGTGGGGTTTACGAGCAGTACTTC.

J is TRBJ2-2 and V is TRBV6-6; 7 positions agree with TRBD2. V gave up 7 bases and J gave up 8 bases; unmatched junction bases: 10. CDR1 MNHNY and CDR2 SVGAGI come from the germline V gene (reference sequence). This CDR3 comprises 14 residues. This CDR3 reads CASNSPGLLGELFF. The DNA for the CDR3 is TGTGCCAGCAATTCACCGGGACTACTAGGGGAGCTGTTTTTT.

The CDR3 bases are TGTGCCAGCAGTGAAATTGGGGCAGGGGGGTTAAAGTATGGCTACACCTTC. Protein sequence: CASSEIGAGGLKYGYTF. The chain carries TRBV2 and TRBJ1-2, with TRBD1 matching 7 bases. This CDR3 spans 17 amino acids. V lost 2 bases to trimming and J lost 5 bases; unmatched junction nucleotides: 14. In germline, CDR1 is SNHLY, CDR2 FYNNEI.

The chain joins TRBV5-4 to TRBJ1-2; TRBD1 agrees at 8 bases. CDR1 is SGHNT, CDR2 YYREEE, per germline (reference sequence). The junction had 5 bases not matched to a gene; V was cut back by 1 base and J by 3 bases. The CDR3 covers 15 residues. CDR3 region: CASSLFSGGDYGYTF. CDR3 nucleotide sequence: TGTGCCAGCAGCTTGTTTTCAGGGGGCGACTATGGCTACACCTTC. Drawing the rest from reference TRBV5-4 and TRBJ1-2, the complete variable domain is ETGVTQSPTHLIKTRGQQVTLRCSSQSGHNTVSWYQQALGQGPQFIFQYYREEENGRGNFPPRFSGLQFPNYSSELNVNALELDDSALYLCASSLFSGGDYGYTFGSGTRLTVV.

In DNA, the CDR3 is TGTGCCAGCAGTGGGCAAAGCTACGAGCAGTACTTC. As protein: CASSGQSYEQYF. V and J are TRBV27 and TRBJ2-7; D is unresolved. This CDR3 comprises 12 residues. The V end lost 5 bases, the J end lost 3 bases, and 8 bases lay between the germline ends. Looked up from germline, CDR1 is MNHEY and CDR2 is SMNVEV (reference sequence).

Remarks on this clone: This sample also contains other DNA sequences that code for the same CDR3. The chain carries TRBV4-1 and TRBJ2-7; D remains unclear. Trimming left V 3 bases short and J 0 bases short, with 12 bases between. This CDR3 has 15 residues. Germline loops: CDR1 MGHRA, CDR2 YSYEKL. The CDR3 is CASSQEPRSSYEQYF. The DNA of the CDR3 is TGCGCCAGCAGCCAGGAACCACGAAGCTCCTACGAGCAGTACTTC.

The rearrangement links TRBV7-9 to TRBJ1-1, with no clear D. Germline V lookup: CDR1 SEHNR, CDR2 FQNEAQ (reference sequence). V lost 1 base and J 0 bases, leaving 9 bases between the germline ends. The CDR3 consists of 15 residues. Here the CDR3 reads CASSLGGRLNTEAFF. The CDR3 nucleotides read TGTGCCAGCAGCTTAGGGGGTCGCCTGAACACTGAAGCTTTCTTT.

The V call is TRBV7-8, the J call TRBJ2-1; tentatively, D is TRBD1 (6 bases). Trimming shortened V by 5 bases and J by 6 bases, and 14 bases separated the two germline ends. CDR1 is SGHVS and CDR2 is FQNEAQ in the germline V gene. The CDR3 spans 14 residues. This chain's CDR3 is CASSINRVGNEQFF. The CDR3 coding sequence is TGTGCCAGCAGCATCAACAGGGTGGGCAATGAGCAGTTCTTC.

The V and J genes are TRBV7-2 and TRBJ1-5, with TRBD1 matching 9 bases. Germline CDR1 SGHTA, CDR2 FQGNSA. V trimming: 5 bases; J trimming: 6 bases; junction bases outside the gene matches: 14. The CDR3 is 17 amino acids. This chain's CDR3 is CASSPAPGQGLGQPQHF. DNA for the CDR3: TGTGCCAGCAGCCCCGCCCCGGGACAGGGACTTGGTCAGCCCCAGCATTTT.

Of note for this clone: Other DNA sequences in the same sample also yield this CDR3. The chain employs TRBV29-1 and TRBJ2-3; no clear D. The CDR3 totals 11 residues. V lost 2 bases and J 4 bases, leaving 4 bases between the germline ends. Germline values: CDR1 SQVTM, CDR2 ANQGSEA. The CDR3 protein is CSVELADTQYF. The CDR3 DNA reads as TGCAGCGTTGAATTAGCAGATACGCAGTATTTT.

The rearrangement joins TRBV29-1 to TRBJ2-1; D gene ambiguous. This CDR3 spans 13 amino acids. Germline lookup yields CDR1 SQVTM and CDR2 ANQGSEA. V lost 3 bases to trimming and J lost 1 base, with 7 bases between them. CDR3 loop: CSVEGHSYNEQFF. CDR3 DNA sequence: TGCAGCGTTGAGGGCCATTCCTACAATGAGCAGTTCTTC.

Comment on this clone: This same CDR3 is encoded by further DNA sequences in the sample. V gene TRBV7-9 combines with J gene TRBJ1-5; D not certain. The CDR3 spans 14 residues. V shed 1 base and J shed 2 bases, with 6 bases lying between them. CDR1 and CDR2 from the germline V gene are SEHNR and FQNEAQ (reference sequence). The CDR3 sequence is CASSLGGGNQPQHF. In DNA form, the CDR3 reads TGTGCCAGCAGCTTAGGGGGTGGCAATCAGCCCCAGCATTTT.

The CDR3 bases are TGTGCCAGCAGTTACGGTCGCATTGTCTCCTACAATGAGCAGTTCTTC. Its protein is CASSYGRIVSYNEQFF. The chain combines TRBV6-5 with TRBJ2-1; D gene ambiguous. CDR3 length: 16 residues. Trimming cost V 2 bases and J 0 bases, with 11 bases left between them. The V gene's germline CDR1 is MNHEY and CDR2 SVGAGI.

Turning to this clone: In the same sample, other DNA sequences code for this CDR3. This chain links TRBV7-3 with TRBJ2-1; TRBD2 aligns across 12 bases. CDR1 is SGHTA, CDR2 FQGTGA, per germline. V dropped 4 bases and J dropped 4; count of bases not matched to a gene: 2. CDR3 size: 15 residues. This chain's CDR3 is CASSSGLAGYNEQFF. The CDR3 DNA reads as TGTGCCAGCAGCTCCGGACTAGCGGGATACAATGAGCAGTTCTTC.

The chain links TRBV2 to TRBJ2-5; D ambiguous. CDR3 length: 11 residues. Germline V gives CDR1 SNHLY, CDR2 FYNNEI. The CDR3 is CVRWQGETQYF. The CDR3 coding sequence is TGTGTCAGGTGGCAAGGGGAGACCCAGTACTTC.

The chain recombines TRBV7-9 with TRBJ1-1; TRBD1 is a possible D gene (5 bases). The CDR3 extends over 14 amino acids. Trimming took off 4 bases at V and 4 bases at J, with 13 bases between the two ends. Per germline, CDR1 SEHNR and CDR2 FQNEAQ (reference sequence). The CDR3 here is CASSSWGEGTEAFF. For the CDR3, the DNA is TGTGCCAGCAGCTCGTGGGGCGAAGGCACTGAAGCTTTCTTT.

The chain has TRBV7-6 and TRBJ2-7; 7 bases are shared with TRBD2. Trimming took 0 bases from V and 0 from J; bases not matched to a gene: 8. The CDR3 spans 17 residues. CDR1 and CDR2 (germline): SGHVS, FNYEAQ. The CDR3 spells CASSLARGTISSYEQYF. Written as DNA, the CDR3 is TGTGCCAGCAGCTTAGCAAGAGGGACTATCAGCTCCTACGAGCAGTACTTC. Full variable domain (remainder filled in from reference TRBV7-6 and TRBJ2-7): GAGVSQSPRYKVTKRGQDVALRCDPISGHVSLYWYRQALGQGPEFLTYFNYEAQQDKSGLPNDRFSAERPEGSISTLTIQRTEQRDSAMYRCASSLARGTISSYEQYFGPGTRLTVT.

CDR3 coding DNA: TGCAGCGCCACCACTAGCGGGGCTGAGCAGTTCTTC. Residues: CSATTSGAEQFF. The chain couples TRBV29-1 to TRBJ2-1; TRBD2 aligns across 10 bases. Germline V gene data show CDR1 as SQVTM and CDR2 as ANQGSEA. There are 12 residues in the CDR3. With 7 bases clipped from V and 9 bases from J, the junction kept 6 bases outside the gene matches.

The chain recombines TRBV4-2 with TRBJ2-1; TRBD2 aligns across 7 bases. In germline, CDR1 is LGHNA, CDR2 YNFKEQ. The length of the CDR3 is 13 residues. V was pared by 3 bases and J by 7 bases, with 3 bases of the junction left unmatched. The CDR3 protein is CASSQAGVNEQFF. CDR3 nucleotides: TGTGCCAGCAGCCAGGCGGGAGTAAATGAGCAGTTCTTC.

The genes are TRBV7-2 and TRBJ1-5; 10 nucleotides line up with TRBD1. The V gene end was trimmed by 5 bases and the J gene end by 6 bases; junction bases not matched to a gene: 4. The CDR3 runs 14 residues. Germline loops: CDR1 SGHTA, CDR2 FQGNSA. The CDR3 loop is CASSLRDRGQPQHF. In DNA, the CDR3 is TGTGCCAGCAGCCTCCGGGACAGGGGTCAGCCCCAGCATTTT.

This chain connects TRBV13 to TRBJ2-7; no clear D. The V and J ends lost 0 bases and 2 bases respectively, with 17 bases between them. Germline CDR1 reads PRHDT; CDR2 reads FYEKMQ (reference sequence). The CDR3 has 17 amino acids. CDR3 sequence reads: CASSLGPEPHDTYEQYF. CDR3 sequence (DNA): TGTGCCAGCAGCTTAGGCCCGGAGCCTCACGATACCTACGAGCAGTACTTC.

The chain employs TRBV9 and TRBJ2-6; TRBD1 is a possible D gene (6 bases). The germline V gene encodes CDR1 SGDLS and CDR2 YYNGEE. The CDR3 is made up of 18 amino acids. V was trimmed by 3 bases and J by 0 bases, leaving 16 bases between them. CDR3 region: CASSARQVPNSGANVLTF. CDR3 sequence (DNA): TGTGCCAGCAGCGCGAGACAGGTCCCGAACTCTGGGGCCAACGTCCTGACTTTC.